Shown below are 32 T cell receptor beta chains from a single sample sequenced in a study of shared clonotypes between healthy human individuals. TCRdb keeps only in-frame clones here, not all; method: immunoSEQ multiplex PCR. The repertoire includes millions of clones, 85% to 95% of them detected once, and under 0.45% sits in the top ten. The sequencing input was naive CD4+ T cells from PBMCs. The subset was: CD45RA+ positively selected. Receptors were obtained from a man between 18 and 29 years old in good health. Some clones in this sample may be carry-over from other donors' samples.

This chain joins TRBV7-9 and TRBJ1-2; 10 bases agree with TRBD1. Germline V lookup: CDR1 SEHNR, CDR2 FQNEAQ (reference sequence). CDR3 size: 15 residues. The junction had 11 bases not matched to a gene; V was cut back by 1 base and J by 12 bases. The CDR3 region is CASSLGWTGGTGDTF. CDR3 bases: TGTGCCAGCAGCTTAGGTTGGACAGGGGGTACTGGAGACACCTTC.

This rearrangement joins TRBV4-2 to TRBJ2-1; 12 bases agree with TRBD2. Trimming at V came to 2 bases and at J to 0 bases, leaving 2 bases not matched to a gene. CDR3 length: 17 residues. CDR1 and CDR2 from the germline V gene are LGHNA and YNFKEQ. The CDR3 here is CASSQPTSGSSYNEQFF. CDR3 in DNA: TGTGCCAGCAGCCAACCGACTAGCGGGAGCTCCTACAATGAGCAGTTCTTC.

The chain carries TRBV7-2 and TRBJ2-1; D ambiguous. The germline V and J ends were trimmed by 2 bases and 15 bases, with 14 bases remaining between them. CDR1 is SGHTA and CDR2 is FQGNSA in the germline V gene. CDR3 size: 12 residues. The CDR3 sequence: CASSLRAVLPFF. CDR3 nucleotide sequence: TGTGCCAGCAGCTTAAGGGCAGTCCTCCCGTTCTTC.

The chain couples TRBV4-1 to TRBJ2-7; the D gene is possibly TRBD2 (6 bases). The V end lost 2 bases, the J end lost 5 bases, and 16 bases lay between the germline ends. CDR1 and CDR2 (germline): MGHRA, YSYEKL. CDR3 length: 15 residues. CDR3 sequence: CASSQIRERTHEQYF. For the CDR3, the DNA is TGCGCCAGCAGCCAAATACGGGAGAGGACCCACGAGCAGTACTTC.

The genes are TRBV9 and TRBJ1-5, with D perhaps TRBD1 (6 bases). Germline V gene data show CDR1 as SGDLS and CDR2 as YYNGEE. This CDR3 has 17 residues. V was trimmed by 4 bases and J by 2 bases, leaving 19 bases between them. The DNA for the CDR3 is TGTGCCAGCAGCCCAACGGGGGGGGCGTCGGGCAATCAGCCCCAGCATTTT. Its translation: CASSPTGGASGNQPQHF.

The table lists this clone with a count of one. The chain uses TRBV27 and TRBJ2-1, with TRBD2 matching 8 bases. The CDR3 has 18 residues. With 3 bases clipped from V and 7 bases from J, the junction kept 17 bases outside the gene matches. The germline CDR1 and CDR2 sequences are MNHEY and SMNVEV (reference sequence). Here the CDR3 reads CASSFYVGTRGSINEQFF. The DNA of the CDR3 is TGTGCCAGCAGTTTCTATGTCGGGACTAGGGGCTCCATAAATGAGCAGTTCTTC.

Worth noting for this clone: This sample also contains other DNA sequences that code for the same CDR3. The chain recombines TRBV7-2 with TRBJ2-5; the match to TRBD2 covers 12 bases. CDR1 and CDR2 from the germline V gene are SGHTA and FQGNSA. V shed 1 base and J 2 bases; nucleotides not matched to a gene: 2. This CDR3 has 16 residues. CDR3 DNA sequence: TGTGCCAGCAGCTTAGTAGGACTAGCGGGACAAGAGACCCAGTACTTC. Residues: CASSLVGLAGQETQYF.

The V gene is TRBV19, the J gene TRBJ1-2; no clear D. CDR1 and CDR2 from the germline V gene are LNHDA and SQIVND (reference sequence). The CDR3 consists of 13 residues. V was trimmed by 6 bases and J by 8 bases, leaving 16 bases between them. The CDR3 region has the DNA TGTGCCAGTAGCTTCTATGAGGAGGAGGGCTACACCTTC. This sequence encodes CASSFYEEEGYTF.

J is TRBJ2-7 and V is TRBV10-3; D perhaps matches TRBD1 (5 bases). The V end was cut by 3 bases, the J end by 1 base, with 13 bases between. The CDR3 has 15 residues. Germline loops: CDR1 ENHRY, CDR2 SYGVKD. The CDR3 protein is CAISDPRGLSYEQYF. The DNA for the CDR3 is TGTGCCATCAGTGATCCAAGGGGCCTATCCTACGAGCAGTACTTC.

J is TRBJ2-1 and V is TRBV21-1. TRBV21-1 is termed a pseudogene. The CDR3 runs to 15 residues. CDR3 sequence (DNA): TGTGCCAGCAGCCCTGCTAGAGGGGTCCGCAATGAGCAGTTCTTC. Translating gives CASSPARGVRNEQFF.

This clone was counted only a few times. The chain uses TRBV7-9 and TRBJ1-4; unclear D gene. The CDR3 contains 14 residues. Trimming removed 2 bases at V and 7 bases at J, with 11 bases between. The germline V gene has CDR1 SEHNR and CDR2 FQNEAQ (reference sequence). In DNA, the CDR3 is TGTGCCAGCAGCTTATATGGAAGAGTTGAAAAACTGTTTTTT. It is translated as CASSLYGRVEKLFF. Looking up the rest from reference TRBV7-9 and TRBJ1-4 gives the full variable domain: DTGVSQNPRHKITKRGQNVTFRCDPISEHNRLYWYRQTLGQGPEFLTYFQNEAQLEKSRLLSDRFSAERPKGSFSTLEIQRTEQGDSAMYLCASSLYGRVEKLFFGSGTQLSVL.

The chain joins TRBV6-1 to TRBJ1-2; D gene ambiguous. The CDR3 covers 13 residues. Trimming shortened V by 4 bases and J by 4 bases, and 10 bases separated the two germline ends. Germline V gives CDR1 MNHNS, CDR2 SASEGT. CDR3 loop: CASSGGIGYGYTF. CDR3 sequence (DNA): TGTGCCAGCAGTGGCGGGATCGGCTATGGCTACACCTTC.

The chain has TRBV9 and TRBJ2-3; a weak D match, TRBD2 (6 bases). There are 16 residues in the CDR3. The germline V gene encodes CDR1 SGDLS and CDR2 YYNGEE. V was shortened by 0 bases and J by 0 bases, with 11 bases between the two germline ends. The CDR3 sequence: CASSVGKGTSTDTQYF. In nucleotides, the CDR3 is TGTGCCAGCAGCGTAGGGAAAGGGACTAGCACAGATACGCAGTATTTT.

The V call is TRBV7-6, the J call TRBJ2-7, with 7 bases matching TRBD2. The ends lost 4 bases at V and 7 bases at J; junction bases unmatched: 7. CDR3 length equals 13 residues. Germline CDR1 SGHVS, CDR2 FNYEAQ. The CDR3 reads CASSSRRGDEQYF. CDR3 in DNA: TGTGCCAGCAGCTCGCGACGGGGGGATGAGCAGTACTTC.

The chain recombines TRBV7-9 with TRBJ2-2; tentative D call: TRBD1 (6 bases). The V end lost 0 bases, the J end lost 1 base, and 12 bases lay between the germline ends. This CDR3 region has 17 residues. Germline values: CDR1 SEHNR, CDR2 FQNEAQ (reference sequence). The chain's CDR3 is CASSLAPGVKNTGELFF. For the CDR3, the DNA is TGTGCCAGCAGCTTAGCTCCAGGGGTAAAGAACACCGGGGAGCTGTTTTTT.

V is TRBV19 and J is TRBJ1-1, with a tentative D call TRBD1 (6 bases). The CDR3 has 11 amino acids. Trimming left V 10 bases short and J 9 bases short, with 15 bases between. Germline CDR1 LNHDA, CDR2 SQIVND (reference sequence). The CDR3 protein is CATQPRDKAFF. The CDR3 coding sequence is TGTGCCACCCAACCCCGGGACAAAGCTTTCTTT.

This chain connects TRBV7-3 to TRBJ2-1, with 7 bases identical to TRBD2. CDR3 size: 14 residues. The V and J ends lost 1 base and 6 bases, in that order; junction bases with no gene match: 3. Germline assignment: CDR1 SGHTA and CDR2 FQGTGA. The DNA for the CDR3 is TGTGCCAGCAGCTTAAGCGGGGGACTCAATGAGCAGTTCTTC. This translates into CASSLSGGLNEQFF.

The rearrangement uses TRBV2 and TRBJ2-5; 13 bases are shared with TRBD2. The trim removed 5 bases at V and 5 bases at J, leaving 8 bases unmatched. Germline CDR1 reads SNHLY; CDR2 reads FYNNEI. This CDR3 spans 16 amino acids. Here the CDR3 DNA reads TGTGCCAGCAGTCGAGGGACTAGCGGGAAAGGGGAGACCCAGTACTTC. Translated: CASSRGTSGKGETQYF.

A single count supports this clone. The V gene is TRBV9, the J gene TRBJ1-5; a weak D match, TRBD1 (6 bases). Trimming took off 3 bases at V and 5 bases at J, with 12 bases between the two ends. This CDR3 region has 14 residues. The germline V gene encodes CDR1 SGDLS and CDR2 YYNGEE. The CDR3 protein is CASSGTGMHQPQHF. The DNA of the CDR3 is TGTGCCAGCAGCGGAACAGGGATGCATCAGCCCCAGCATTTT.

As concerns this clone: Other DNA sequences from this sample encode an identical CDR3 as well. The V call is TRBV30, the J call TRBJ1-1; 9 bases map to TRBD1. The CDR3 extends over 13 amino acids. The germline CDR1 and CDR2 sequences are GTSNPN and SVGIG (reference sequence). Trimming removed 3 bases from V and 1 base from J; junction bases left unmatched: 0. CDR3 residues: CAWRTGGNTEAFF. The CDR3 DNA follows: TGTGCCTGGAGGACAGGGGGGAACACTGAAGCTTTCTTT.

The chain recombines TRBV15 with TRBJ1-2; D gene unclear. CDR1 is LNHNV and CDR2 is YYDKDF in the germline V gene (reference sequence). This CDR3 spans 11 amino acids. V was cut by 5 bases and J by 6 bases, with 7 bases left in between. The CDR3 reads CATSRQNGYTF. The CDR3 coding sequence is TGTGCCACCAGCCGGCAGAATGGCTACACCTTC.

The chain couples TRBV18 to TRBJ2-3; 8 bases are shared with TRBD2. CDR3 length equals 17 residues. Trimming took 2 bases from V and 0 from J; bases not matched to a gene: 7. The germline gives CDR1 KGHSH, CDR2 LQKENI. The CDR3, as DNA: TGTGCCAGCTCACCAACTTCTAGCGGGTCTAGCACAGATACGCAGTATTTT. Protein product: CASSPTSSGSSTDTQYF.

Regarding this clone: This sample includes further DNA sequences coding for the same CDR3. This rearrangement joins TRBV30 to TRBJ2-5; D assignment may be TRBD1 or TRBD2 (7 bases each). Trimming took 0 bases from V and 5 from J, leaving 13 bases between them. Germline V gene lookup returns CDR1 GTSNPN and CDR2 SVGIG (reference sequence). This CDR3 has 14 amino acids. CDR3 nucleotides: TGTGCCTGGAGTGTGGGAGGGGGCGGTGAGACCCAGTACTTC. Translating gives CAWSVGGGGETQYF.

Remarks on this clone: The same CDR3 is also encoded by other DNA sequences in this sample. The chain couples TRBV6-1 to TRBJ2-7; 13 bases are a match to TRBD2. Trimming cost V 6 bases and J 2 bases; bases outside gene matches: 1. Germline V lookup: CDR1 MNHNS, CDR2 SASEGT. The CDR3 runs to 14 residues. The CDR3 nucleotides read TGTGCCAGCAGCGGACTAGCGGGAGCCTACGAGCAGTACTTC. It codes for CASSGLAGAYEQYF.

V usage is TRBV11-2 and J usage is TRBJ2-1; 11 nucleotides agree with TRBD1. With V trimmed by 6 bases and J by 9 bases, 13 bases remained unmatched. The CDR3 runs 16 residues. In germline, CDR1 is SGHAT, CDR2 FQNNGV. The CDR3 is CASRRPADRGRFEQFF. DNA of the CDR3: TGTGCCAGCAGACGGCCGGCGGACAGGGGGCGGTTTGAGCAGTTCTTC.

The chain couples TRBV30 to TRBJ2-7; TRBD2 might be the D (5 bases). This CDR3 contains 14 residues. V lost 0 bases, J lost 1 base, and 10 bases lay in between. The germline V gene has CDR1 GTSNPN and CDR2 SVGIG (reference sequence). CDR3 DNA sequence: TGTGCCTGGAGTGTAGGTGGGAGATCCTACGAGCAGTACTTC. It translates to CAWSVGGRSYEQYF.

To note about this clone: This CDR3 is also generated by other DNA sequences in the sample. This sequence joins TRBV18 and TRBJ1-1; 9 bases fit TRBD1. The V gene's germline CDR1 is KGHSH and CDR2 LQKENI. The CDR3 extends over 14 amino acids. V lost 6 bases and J lost 1; bases outside the gene matches: 3. The CDR3 region is CASSLGQGNTEAFF. The CDR3, as DNA: TGTGCCAGCTCCCTGGGACAGGGGAACACTGAAGCTTTCTTT.

This rearrangement joins TRBV2 to TRBJ1-3; TRBD1 is a possible D gene (6 bases). With 1 base removed from V and 0 bases from J, the gap between germline ends came to 13 bases. The CDR3 covers 17 residues. Germline CDR1 reads SNHLY; CDR2 reads FYNNEI. Here the CDR3 reads CASSEVGGFGSGNTIYF. The CDR3 nucleotides read TGTGCCAGCAGTGAAGTTGGGGGCTTTGGCTCTGGAAACACCATATATTTT.

The chain joins TRBV28 to TRBJ1-1; D may be TRBD1 (6 bases). Between the trimmed V and J ends, which lost 2 bases and 10 bases, there was a span of 14 bases. Germline V lookup: CDR1 MDHEN, CDR2 SYDVKM. The CDR3 length is 13 residues. Here the CDR3 reads CASSLVGASGAFF. The CDR3 nucleotides read TGTGCCAGCAGTTTAGTGGGGGCCAGTGGAGCTTTCTTT.

This chain connects TRBV6-6 to TRBJ1-3, with TRBD1 identical over 10 bases. The germline V gene has CDR1 MNHNY and CDR2 SVGAGI (reference sequence). The CDR3 sequence is 14 residues long. Trimming took 6 bases from V and 7 from J; bases not matched to a gene: 6. CDR3 sequence: CASSRPGQGNTIYF. DNA for the CDR3: TGTGCCAGCAGCCGACCGGGACAGGGGAACACCATATATTTT.

The chain carries TRBV6-5 and TRBJ2-7; TRBD1 matches 7 bases. Losses at the gene ends were 6 bases for V and 0 bases for J; bases not matched to a gene: 5. The CDR3 has 14 amino acids. Germline V CDR1 and CDR2: MNHEY, SVGAGI. CDR3 sequence reads: CASRSGTASYEQYF. For the CDR3, the DNA is TGTGCCAGCAGGTCCGGGACAGCCTCCTACGAGCAGTACTTC.

As regards this clone: Other DNA sequences in the same sample also yield this CDR3. The chain joins TRBV11-3 to TRBJ2-2, with no clear D. The CDR3 sequence is 13 residues long. CDR1 and CDR2 (germline): SGHNT, YENEEA. V gave up 3 bases and J gave up 4 bases, with 6 bases separating them. CDR3 protein: CASSFTATGELFF. Here the CDR3 DNA reads TGTGCCAGCAGCTTTACAGCCACCGGGGAGCTGTTTTTT.